A single sample gave rise to the 4 T cell receptor beta chains below, sequenced in a study of OX40 agonist ivuxolimab in advanced cancers. The protocol was immunoSEQ multiplex PCR, while the TCRdb copy is restricted to in-frame clones and leaves out a portion. The sample holds 30,000 or so clones, less than 95% seen once. The sample consisted of CD4+ or CD8+ T cells sorted from blood, taken in a trial of the OX40 agonist ivuxolimab. Receptors originate from an adult with an advanced solid tumor such as melanoma, head and neck, liver or kidney cancer.

The sample holds a few counts of this clone. The genes are TRBV2 and TRBJ1-5; D uncertain. V gave up 3 bases and J gave up 7 bases, with 10 bases separating them. Germline-derived CDR1 and CDR2 are SNHLY and FYNNEI. The CDR3 covers 13 residues. The CDR3 sequence is CASSEARQQPQHF. The CDR3 nucleotides are TGTGCCAGCAGTGAGGCCAGACAACAGCCCCAGCATTTT. Filled out from reference TRBV2 and TRBJ1-5, the complete variable domain reads EPEVTQTPSHQVTQMGQEVILRCVPISNHLYFYWYRQILGQKVEFLVSFYNNEISEKSEIFDDQFSVERPDGSNFTLKIRSTKLEDSAMYFCASSEARQQPQHFGDGTRLSIL.

The J gene is TRBJ1-1, the V gene TRBV29-1, with 11 bases aligning to TRBD1. Germline CDR1 SQVTM, CDR2 ANQGSEA. The V and J ends lost 5 bases and 6 bases, in that order; junction bases with no gene match: 11. The CDR3 extends over 15 amino acids. The CDR3 DNA sequence: TGCAGCGTTCCGGGACAGGGGGAGGTGAATGCTGAAGCTTTCTTT. This translates into CSVPGQGEVNAEAFF.

The chain combines TRBV7-8 with TRBJ2-2, with 10 bases that match TRBD1. The V and J ends lost 5 bases and 4 bases, in that order; junction bases with no gene match: 10. Germline V CDR1 and CDR2: SGHVS, FQNEAQ. This CDR3 is built from 17 residues. CDR3 sequence reads: CASSAVGTGDGTGELFF. The CDR3 nucleotides read TGTGCCAGCAGCGCAGTGGGGACAGGGGACGGCACCGGGGAGCTGTTTTTT.

The rearrangement joins TRBV30 to TRBJ2-2; perhaps TRBD2 as D (5 bases). Germline V lookup: CDR1 GTSNPN, CDR2 SVGIG (reference sequence). V was shortened by 0 bases and J by 7 bases, with 9 bases between the two germline ends. The CDR3 extends over 13 amino acids. CDR3: CAWSVLGSGELFF. CDR3 DNA sequence: TGTGCCTGGAGTGTACTTGGGAGCGGGGAGCTGTTTTTT.